Sequencing of this T cell receptor (beta chain) was carried out in a study of PD-L1 blockade in urothelial cancer. Germline V gene data show CDR1 as SGHRS and CDR2 as YFSETQ. This CDR3 is 11 amino acids long. V lost 3 bases, J lost 12 bases, and 5 bases stayed unmatched. Sequencing was performed with immunoSEQ multiplex PCR; in TCRdb, only in-frame clones are kept and a portion is missing. Of about 53,000 clones in the sample, roughly 85% were seen once. Sample time point: pretreatment peripheral blood. The rearrangement joins TRBV5-1 to TRBJ2-7, with TRBD1 matching over 8 bases. The origin of this receptor is a woman in her sixties with urothelial cancer. Sample: PBMCs, taken around atezolizumab (anti-PD-L1) treatment. CDR3 region: CASSWGQVVYF. CDR3 in DNA: TGCGCCAGCAGCTGGGGACAGGTTGTGTACTTC. The whole variable domain, remainder taken from reference TRBV5-1 and TRBJ2-7, is KAGVTQTPRYLIKTRGQQVTLSCSPISGHRSVSWYQQTPGQGLQFLFEYFSETQRNKGNFPGRFSGRQFSNSRSEMNVSTLELGDSALYLCASSWGQVVYFGPGTRLTVT.